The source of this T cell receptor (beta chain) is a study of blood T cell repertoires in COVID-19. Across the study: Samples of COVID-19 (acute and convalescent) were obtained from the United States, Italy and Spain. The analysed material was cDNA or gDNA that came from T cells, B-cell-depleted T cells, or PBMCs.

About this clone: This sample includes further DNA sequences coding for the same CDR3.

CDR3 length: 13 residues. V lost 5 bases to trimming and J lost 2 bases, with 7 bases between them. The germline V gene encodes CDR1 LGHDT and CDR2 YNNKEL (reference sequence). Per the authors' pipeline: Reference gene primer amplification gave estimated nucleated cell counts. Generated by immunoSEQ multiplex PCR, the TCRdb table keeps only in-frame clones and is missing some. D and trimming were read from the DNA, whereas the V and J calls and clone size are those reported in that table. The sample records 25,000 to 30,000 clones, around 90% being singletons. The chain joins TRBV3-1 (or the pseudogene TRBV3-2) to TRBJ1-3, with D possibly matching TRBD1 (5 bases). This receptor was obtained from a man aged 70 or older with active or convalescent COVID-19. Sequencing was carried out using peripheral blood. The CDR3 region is CASSGTAGNTIYF. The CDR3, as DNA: TGTGCCAGCAGCGGGACTGCTGGAAACACCATATATTTT.